The 29 T cell receptor beta chains given below trace back to one sample, sequenced in a study of T-cell memory formation after mild COVID-19. TCRdb re-called the 5' RACE reads with MiXCR, one entry per CDR3 protein. The sample lists about 430,000 distinct CDR3 sequences, 24% occurring once. Material: PBMCs or a T cell subset sorted from them (not recorded which). The receptors come from an adult woman who had mild COVID-19 (a few samples of this study predate the infection). Cell type and time point are not known.

The V call is TRBV30, the J call TRBJ2-2; 10 bases map to TRBD2. This CDR3 contains 15 residues. V gave up 4 bases and J gave up 5 bases; unmatched junction bases: 7. CDR1 GTSNPN and CDR2 SVGIG come from the germline V gene (reference sequence). The DNA for the CDR3 is TGTGCCTGGAAAAGCGGGAGGGCCGGAACCGGGGAGCTGTTTTTT. This codes for CAWKSGRAGTGELFF.

The chain couples TRBV30 to TRBJ1-2; D unresolved. From germline, CDR1 is GTSNPN and CDR2 SVGIG (reference sequence). V was pared by 0 bases and J by 0 bases, with 8 bases between. The CDR3 totals 14 residues. CDR3 amino acids: CAWSVGLTNYGYTF. The CDR3 DNA sequence: TGTGCCTGGAGTGTAGGACTGACTAACTATGGCTACACCTTC.

The chain has TRBV7-2 and TRBJ2-5; TRBD2 aligns across 9 bases. Germline loops: CDR1 SGHTA, CDR2 FQGNSA. With 5 bases clipped from V and 5 bases from J, the junction kept 12 bases outside the gene matches. CDR3 length equals 16 residues. CDR3 nucleotide sequence: TGTGCCAGCAGCCCCCACTGGCGGGAGGGCCGTGAGACCCAGTACTTC. Its protein is CASSPHWREGRETQYF.

The table lists this clonotype with a few counts. The chain couples TRBV9 to TRBJ2-1, with 8 bases identical to TRBD1. Germline values: CDR1 SGDLS, CDR2 YYNGEE. The CDR3 length is 17 residues. Trimming removed 0 bases from V and 7 bases from J; junction bases left unmatched: 12. The CDR3 DNA is TGTGCCAGCAGCGTAGCGGAGGGACAGGTCTTGTATAATGAGCAGTTCTTC. Its translation: CASSVAEGQVLYNEQFF.

This clonotype has a handful of counts. The genes are TRBV5-4 and TRBJ2-1, with 10 bases aligning to TRBD2. The V gene end was trimmed by 4 bases and the J gene end by 3 bases; junction bases not matched to a gene: 1. The germline V gene has CDR1 SGHNT and CDR2 YYREEE (reference sequence). The CDR3 spans 14 residues. The CDR3 reads CASSPSGGYNEQFF. In nucleotides, the CDR3 is TGTGCCAGCAGCCCTAGCGGGGGCTACAATGAGCAGTTCTTC.

The chain recombines TRBV9 with TRBJ1-4; D ambiguous. V lost 4 bases to trimming and J lost 0 bases, with 10 bases between them. This CDR3 is 15 amino acids long. Per the germline V gene, CDR1 is SGDLS and CDR2 is YYNGEE. The CDR3 DNA sequence: TGTGCCAGCAGCCCCGGCGGTTCAACTAATGAAAAACTGTTTTTT. It encodes CASSPGGSTNEKLFF.

This clonotype was counted between two and nine times. CDR3 amino acids: CASSQATGLLETQYF. In DNA, the CDR3 is TGCGCCAGCAGCCAGGCGACAGGGTTATTAGAGACCCAGTACTTC. The V and J genes are TRBV4-3 and TRBJ2-5; 7 nucleotides align to TRBD1. This CDR3 comprises 15 residues. The V segment lost 3 bases and the J segment 4 bases; nucleotides outside the gene matches: 8. CDR1 LGHNA and CDR2 YSLEER come from the germline V gene.

This clonotype came up a few times. V and J are TRBV7-9 and TRBJ2-6; no definite D call. The CDR3 extends over 17 amino acids. The germline V gene encodes CDR1 SEHNR and CDR2 FQNEAQ (reference sequence). Trimming took off 5 bases at V and 0 bases at J, with 14 bases between the two ends. In DNA form, the CDR3 reads TGTGCCAGCAGCACACCTTTGTGGGGCTCTGGGGCCAACGTCCTGACTTTC. Its protein product is CASSTPLWGSGANVLTF.

A few counts support this clonotype. The V call is TRBV7-9, the J call TRBJ2-5; D is perhaps TRBD1 (6 bases). V dropped 3 bases and J dropped 5 bases, with 10 bases sitting between them. CDR3 length equals 13 residues. Germline V gives CDR1 SEHNR, CDR2 FQNEAQ (reference sequence). The CDR3 nucleotides read TGTGCCAGCAGCTTTGGGGGCTTGGAGACCCAGTACTTC. Translation gives CASSFGGLETQYF.

This clonotype was counted between two and nine times. The rearrangement joins TRBV6-2 or TRBV6-3 to TRBJ2-5; tentatively, D is TRBD1 or TRBD2 (5 bases each). Trimming removed 7 bases from V and 5 bases from J, with 20 bases in between. Per germline, CDR1 MNHEY and CDR2 SVGEGT. The CDR3 is 15 amino acids. The CDR3 DNA reads TGTGCCAGCACAATCTACCAGGGAGCGGCCGAGACCCAGTACTTC. Translated, it gives CASTIYQGAAETQYF.

The rearrangement uses TRBV7-6 and TRBJ2-2; 13 positions match TRBD2. Trimming removed 4 bases from V and 2 bases from J; junction bases left unmatched: 4. The CDR3 is made up of 17 amino acids. Germline loops: CDR1 SGHVS, CDR2 FNYEAQ. CDR3 coding DNA: TGTGCCAGCAGCTCCGGACTAGCGGGAGATAACACCGGGGAGCTGTTTTTT. Translated, it gives CASSSGLAGDNTGELFF.

This rearrangement joins TRBV6-2 or TRBV6-3 to TRBJ2-4, with D possibly TRBD2 on 6 matching bases. The CDR3 consists of 11 residues. Trimming removed 11 bases at V and 7 bases at J, with 12 bases between. CDR1 is MNHEY and CDR2 is SVGEGT in the germline V gene. The CDR3 bases are TGTGCCGCGGGACGCCCCAACATTCAGTACTTC. Translated, it gives CAAGRPNIQYF.

This clonotype was recorded a few times. J is TRBJ1-2 and V is TRBV30, with D unclear. Germline CDR1 and CDR2: GTSNPN and SVGIG (reference sequence). Trimming pared 2 bases from V and 4 bases from J, leaving 5 bases between. The CDR3 is 11 residues long. CDR3 nucleotides: TGTGCCTGGAGTCCGGGCTATGGCTACACCTTC. This sequence encodes CAWSPGYGYTF.

The chain combines TRBV27 with TRBJ2-1; 9 nucleotides match TRBD2. The trim removed 6 bases at V and 4 bases at J, leaving 10 bases unmatched. Germline loops: CDR1 MNHEY, CDR2 SMNVEV (reference sequence). The CDR3 spans 16 residues. CDR3 in amino acids: CASSPNLGLAYNEQFF. The CDR3 bases are TGTGCCAGCAGCCCTAATTTAGGACTAGCGTACAATGAGCAGTTCTTC.

The chain joins TRBV6-6 to TRBJ2-1, with TRBD2 identical over 10 bases. Germline CDR1 and CDR2: MNHNY and SVGAGI (reference sequence). This CDR3 region has 16 residues. V trimming: 2 bases; J trimming: 8 bases; junction bases outside the gene matches: 9. CDR3 in amino acids: CASSYASGRWVDEQFF. As DNA, the CDR3 is TGTGCCAGCAGTTACGCTAGCGGGAGATGGGTTGATGAGCAGTTCTTC.

In this sample, this clonotype turned up a few times. The rearrangement joins TRBV25-1 to TRBJ2-6; D tentatively reads TRBD1 or TRBD2 (6 bases each). The CDR3 runs 16 residues. Germline CDR1 MGHDK, CDR2 SYGVNS. The V gene lost 6 bases and the J gene lost 2 bases, with 14 bases spanning the gap. CDR3 sequence: CASSVEGGAGANVLTF. The CDR3 DNA sequence: TGTGCCAGCAGCGTTGAGGGGGGCGCTGGGGCCAACGTCCTGACTTTC.

This clonotype is medium-sized (0.01 to 0.1%) in the sample. This rearrangement joins TRBV12-3 or TRBV12-4 to TRBJ2-5; 7 bases agree with TRBD1. V gave up 0 bases and J gave up 3 bases; unmatched junction bases: 1. This CDR3 contains 14 residues. The CDR3 coding sequence is TGTGCCAGCAGTTTAGCGGACAGGAAAGAGACCCAGTACTTC. Protein: CASSLADRKETQYF.

The V and J genes are TRBV18 and TRBJ2-2; tentatively, D is TRBD1 (5 bases). The CDR3 has 15 residues. Germline V CDR1 and CDR2: KGHSH, LQKENI. V shed 2 bases and J shed 1 base, with 8 bases lying between them. The CDR3 region is CASSPKDRNTGELFF. The CDR3 DNA reads as TGTGCCAGCTCACCAAAAGACAGGAACACCGGGGAGCTGTTTTTT.

The CDR3, as DNA: TGTGCCAGCAGCCCCGTAGGGGGGGGGAGGCCCCAGCATTTT. This encodes CASSPVGGGRPQHF. The chain employs TRBV12-3 or TRBV12-4 and TRBJ1-5; D perhaps matches TRBD1 (6 bases). The CDR3 extends over 14 amino acids. V lost 6 bases to trimming and J lost 9 bases, with 18 bases between them.

The rearrangement uses TRBV7-6 and TRBJ2-3; D unclear. Deletions cut 3 bases from V and 0 bases from J, with 10 bases between. Looked up from germline, CDR1 is SGHVS and CDR2 is FNYEAQ. The CDR3 is made up of 15 amino acids. The chain's CDR3 is CASSFGFSSTDTQYF. The CDR3 bases are TGTGCCAGCAGCTTTGGGTTCTCTAGCACAGATACGCAGTATTTT.

The chain is built from TRBV7-3 and TRBJ2-1; D not resolved. CDR3 size: 14 residues. V shed 4 bases and J shed 5 bases, with 12 bases lying between them. The V gene's germline CDR1 is SGHTA and CDR2 FQGTGA. The CDR3 nucleotides read TGTGCCAGCAGCTACCGGGCGCTTCACAATGAGCAGTTCTTC. It translates to CASSYRALHNEQFF.

CDR3 in DNA: TGCAGTGCTAGAGTCAAGAGTTGGAACACTGAAGCTTTCTTT. Translating it yields CSARVKSWNTEAFF. This chain connects TRBV20-1 to TRBJ1-1; the D is unclear. Germline V gene data show CDR1 as DFQATT and CDR2 as SNEGSKA (reference sequence). The CDR3 has 14 amino acids. V lost 1 base and J lost 1, with 10 bases in between.

This clonotype was counted at least ten times. The chain has TRBV29-1 and TRBJ1-2; D is unclear. The CDR3 is 13 residues long. Germline CDR1 is SQVTM and CDR2 is ANQGSEA. V dropped 8 bases and J dropped 6 bases, with 19 bases sitting between them. The CDR3 DNA reads as TGCAGCTTCGTTAGGGAGGGTTTACATGGCTACACCTTC. Protein sequence: CSFVREGLHGYTF.

This chain connects TRBV12-3 or TRBV12-4 to TRBJ2-7; D not resolved. This CDR3 has 13 residues. Trimming shortened V by 7 bases and J by 0 bases, and 10 bases separated the two germline ends. The DNA of the CDR3 is TGTGCCAGCACCCCCGGTCACTCCTACGAGCAGTACTTC. Translating it yields CASTPGHSYEQYF.

This clonotype showed up just a few times. The J gene is TRBJ1-5, the V gene TRBV29-1; D is unresolved. The germline V and J ends were trimmed by 4 bases and 0 bases, with 7 bases remaining between them. Looked up from germline, CDR1 is SQVTM and CDR2 is ANQGSEA. The CDR3 totals 13 residues. The CDR3 nucleotides are TGCAGCGTTGCTGAATATAGCAATCAGCCCCAGCATTTT. Its translation: CSVAEYSNQPQHF.

The J gene is TRBJ1-3, the V gene TRBV18, with D unclear. Trimming stripped 3 bases from V and 4 bases from J, with 10 bases between. Germline assignment: CDR1 KGHSH and CDR2 LQKENI. CDR3 length: 14 residues. CDR3 amino acids: CASSPPVVGNTIYF. In DNA form, the CDR3 reads TGTGCCAGCTCACCCCCCGTCGTAGGAAACACCATATATTTT.

This sequence joins TRBV5-6 and TRBJ1-2, with D possibly matching TRBD1 (5 bases). Germline loops: CDR1 SGHDT, CDR2 YYEEEE. The CDR3 contains 14 residues. V was shortened by 1 base and J by 4 bases, with 11 bases between the two germline ends. Here the CDR3 DNA reads TGTGCCAGCAGCTTGCATGCGGGGGTCTATGGCTACACCTTC. It yields the protein CASSLHAGVYGYTF.

The CDR3 reads CSVVISSGANVLTF. CDR3 coding DNA: TGCAGCGTTGTAATCAGCTCTGGGGCCAACGTCCTGACTTTC. V is TRBV29-1 and J is TRBJ2-6, with unresolved D. CDR3 length: 14 residues. V was pared by 4 bases and J by 0 bases, with 7 bases between. From germline, CDR1 is SQVTM and CDR2 ANQGSEA.

The chain has TRBV9 and TRBJ2-1; D unclear. V was pared by 4 bases and J by 8 bases, with 19 bases between. Looked up from germline, CDR1 is SGDLS and CDR2 is YYNGEE. This CDR3 spans 15 amino acids. CDR3 amino acids: CASSPRTTPADEQFF. The CDR3 region has the DNA TGTGCCAGCAGCCCAAGGACGACTCCGGCGGATGAGCAGTTCTTC.